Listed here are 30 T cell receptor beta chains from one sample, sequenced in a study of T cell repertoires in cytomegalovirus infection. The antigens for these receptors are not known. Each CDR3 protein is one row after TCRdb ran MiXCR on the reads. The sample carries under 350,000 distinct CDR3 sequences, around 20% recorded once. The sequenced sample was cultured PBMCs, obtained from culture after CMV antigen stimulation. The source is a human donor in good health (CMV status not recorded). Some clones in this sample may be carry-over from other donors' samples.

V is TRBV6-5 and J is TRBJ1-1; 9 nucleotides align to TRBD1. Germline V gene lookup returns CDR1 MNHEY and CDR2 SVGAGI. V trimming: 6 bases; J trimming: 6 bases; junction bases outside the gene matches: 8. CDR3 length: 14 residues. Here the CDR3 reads CASSPGTGSPEAFF. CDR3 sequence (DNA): TGTGCCAGCAGCCCCGGGACAGGGAGCCCTGAAGCTTTCTTT.

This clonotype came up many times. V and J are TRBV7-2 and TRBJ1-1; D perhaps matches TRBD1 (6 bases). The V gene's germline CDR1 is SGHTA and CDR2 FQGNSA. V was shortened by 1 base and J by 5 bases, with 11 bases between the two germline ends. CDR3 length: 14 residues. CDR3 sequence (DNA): TGTGCCAGCAGCTTAGGAGGGGGGGGGACTGAAGCTTTCTTT. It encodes CASSLGGGGTEAFF.

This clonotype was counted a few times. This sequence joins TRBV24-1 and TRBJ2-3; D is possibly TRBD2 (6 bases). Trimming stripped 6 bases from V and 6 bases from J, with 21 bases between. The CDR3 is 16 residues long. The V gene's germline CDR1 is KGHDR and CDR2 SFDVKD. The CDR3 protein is CATSTPTVLGGDTQYF. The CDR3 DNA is TGTGCCACCAGTACGCCGACAGTTCTCGGAGGGGATACGCAGTATTTT.

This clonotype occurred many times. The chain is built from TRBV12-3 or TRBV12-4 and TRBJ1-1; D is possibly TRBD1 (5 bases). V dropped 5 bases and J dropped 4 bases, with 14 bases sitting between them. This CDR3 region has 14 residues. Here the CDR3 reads CASSPRQSATEAFF. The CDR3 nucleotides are TGTGCCAGCAGTCCTCGACAGTCGGCCACTGAAGCTTTCTTT.

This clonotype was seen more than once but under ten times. DNA for the CDR3: TGTGCCAGCAGAGAAACCGGGACAGGGTGGACAGATACGCAGTATTTT. This sequence encodes CASRETGTGWTDTQYF. The rearrangement uses TRBV2 and TRBJ2-3, with 9 nucleotides matching TRBD1. This CDR3 region has 16 residues. V lost 6 bases to trimming and J lost 3 bases; unmatched junction nucleotides: 10. CDR1 is SNHLY, CDR2 FYNNEI, per germline.

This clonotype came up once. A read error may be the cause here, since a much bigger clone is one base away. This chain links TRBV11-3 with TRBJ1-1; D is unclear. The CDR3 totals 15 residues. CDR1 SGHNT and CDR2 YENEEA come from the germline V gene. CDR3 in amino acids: CASSLGEHLNTEAYF. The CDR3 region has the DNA TGTGCCAGCAGCTTAGGGGAGCACCTGAACACTGAAGCTTACTTT.

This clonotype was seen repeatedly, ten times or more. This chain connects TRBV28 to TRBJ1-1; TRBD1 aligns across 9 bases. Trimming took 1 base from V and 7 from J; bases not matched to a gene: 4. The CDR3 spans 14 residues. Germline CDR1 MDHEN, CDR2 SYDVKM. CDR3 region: CASSLSGTGFEAFF. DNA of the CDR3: TGTGCCAGCAGTTTATCCGGGACAGGGTTTGAAGCTTTCTTT. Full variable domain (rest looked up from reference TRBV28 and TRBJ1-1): DVKVTQSSRYLVKRTGEKVFLECVQDMDHENMFWYRQDPGLGLRLIYFSYDVKMKEKGDIPEGYSVSREKKERFSLILESASTNQTSMYLCASSLSGTGFEAFFGQGTRLTVV.

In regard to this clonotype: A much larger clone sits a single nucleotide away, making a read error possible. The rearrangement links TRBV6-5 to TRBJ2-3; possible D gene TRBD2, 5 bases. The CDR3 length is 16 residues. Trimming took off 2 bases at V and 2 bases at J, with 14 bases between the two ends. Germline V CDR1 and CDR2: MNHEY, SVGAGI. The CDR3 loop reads CASSYAQRSLTDTQYF. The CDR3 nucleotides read TGTGCCAGCAGTTACGCGCAGCGGTCCCTCACAGATACGCAGTATTTT.

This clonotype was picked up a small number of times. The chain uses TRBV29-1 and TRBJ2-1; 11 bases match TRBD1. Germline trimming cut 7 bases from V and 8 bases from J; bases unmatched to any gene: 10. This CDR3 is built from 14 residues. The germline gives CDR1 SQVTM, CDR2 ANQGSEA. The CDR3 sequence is CSAAGTGGKDEQFF. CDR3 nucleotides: TGCAGCGCGGCCGGGACAGGGGGTAAGGATGAGCAGTTCTTC.

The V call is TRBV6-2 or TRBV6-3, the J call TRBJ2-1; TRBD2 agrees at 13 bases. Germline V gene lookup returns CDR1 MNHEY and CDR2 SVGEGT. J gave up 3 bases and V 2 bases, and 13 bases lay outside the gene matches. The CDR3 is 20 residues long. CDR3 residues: CASSYLTSGRNLLHYNEQFF. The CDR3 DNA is TGTGCCAGCAGTTACCTGACTAGCGGGAGGAACCTCCTACACTACAATGAGCAGTTCTTC.

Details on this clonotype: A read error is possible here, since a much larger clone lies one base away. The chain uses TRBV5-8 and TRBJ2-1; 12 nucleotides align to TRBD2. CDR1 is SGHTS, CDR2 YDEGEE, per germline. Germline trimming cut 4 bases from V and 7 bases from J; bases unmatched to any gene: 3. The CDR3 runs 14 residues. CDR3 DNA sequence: TGTGCCAGCAGCCCTAGCGGGAGGGCGAATGAGCAGTTCTTC. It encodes CASSPSGRANEQFF.

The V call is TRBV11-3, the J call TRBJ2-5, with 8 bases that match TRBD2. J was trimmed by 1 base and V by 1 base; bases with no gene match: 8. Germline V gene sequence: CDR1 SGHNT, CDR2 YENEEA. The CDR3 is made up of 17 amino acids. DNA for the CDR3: TGTGCCAGCAGCTTAGTGCTAGCGGGCTTCTCCCAAGAGACCCAGTACTTC. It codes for CASSLVLAGFSQETQYF.

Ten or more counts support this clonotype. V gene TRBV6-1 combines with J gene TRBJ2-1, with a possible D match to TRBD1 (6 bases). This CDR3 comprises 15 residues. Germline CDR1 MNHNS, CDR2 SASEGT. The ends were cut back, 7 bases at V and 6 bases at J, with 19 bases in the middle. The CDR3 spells CASNPFGTTSNEQFF. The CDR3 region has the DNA TGTGCCAGCAACCCCTTCGGGACAACCTCCAATGAGCAGTTCTTC.

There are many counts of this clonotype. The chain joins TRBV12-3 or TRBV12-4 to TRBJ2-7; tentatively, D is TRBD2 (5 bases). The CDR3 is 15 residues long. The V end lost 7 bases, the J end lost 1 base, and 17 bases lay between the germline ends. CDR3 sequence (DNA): TGTGCCAGCACGATAGCGCTGAATGTATCCTACGAGCAGTACTTC. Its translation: CASTIALNVSYEQYF.

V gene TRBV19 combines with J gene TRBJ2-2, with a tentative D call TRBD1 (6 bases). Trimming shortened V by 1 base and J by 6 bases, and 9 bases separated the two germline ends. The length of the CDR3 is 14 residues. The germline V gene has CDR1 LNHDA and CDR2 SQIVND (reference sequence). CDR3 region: CASSIGQVSGELFF. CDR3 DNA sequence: TGTGCCAGTAGTATAGGACAGGTGTCCGGGGAGCTGTTTTTT.

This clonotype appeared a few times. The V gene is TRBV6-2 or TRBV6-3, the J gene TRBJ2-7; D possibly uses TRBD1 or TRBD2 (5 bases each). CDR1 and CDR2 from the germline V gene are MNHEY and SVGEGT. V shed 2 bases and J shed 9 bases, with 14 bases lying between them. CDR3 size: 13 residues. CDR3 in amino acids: CASSYNVGAVQYV. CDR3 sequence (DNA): TGTGCCAGCAGTTACAACGTCGGGGCAGTGCAGTACGTC.

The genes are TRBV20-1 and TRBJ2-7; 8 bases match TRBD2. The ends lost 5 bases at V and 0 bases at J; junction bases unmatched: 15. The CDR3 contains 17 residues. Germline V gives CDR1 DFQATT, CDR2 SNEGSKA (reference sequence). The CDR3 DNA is TGCAGTGCTCCCCCGGGACTAGTTACTCGGCGCTCCTACGAGCAGTACGTC. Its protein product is CSAPPGLVTRRSYEQYV.

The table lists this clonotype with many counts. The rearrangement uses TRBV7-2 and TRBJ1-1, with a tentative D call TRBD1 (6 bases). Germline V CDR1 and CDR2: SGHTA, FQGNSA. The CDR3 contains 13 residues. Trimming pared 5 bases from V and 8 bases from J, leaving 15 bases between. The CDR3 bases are TGTGCCAGCAGCCAGGGGCCCCGGGCGGAAGCTTTCTTT. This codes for CASSQGPRAEAFF.

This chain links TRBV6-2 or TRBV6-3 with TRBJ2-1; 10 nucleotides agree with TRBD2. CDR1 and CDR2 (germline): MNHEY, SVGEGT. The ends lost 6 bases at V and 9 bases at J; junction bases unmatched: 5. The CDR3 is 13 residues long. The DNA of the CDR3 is TGTGCCAGCAGGGCCGGGACTAGCGTTGAGCAGTTCTTC. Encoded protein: CASRAGTSVEQFF.

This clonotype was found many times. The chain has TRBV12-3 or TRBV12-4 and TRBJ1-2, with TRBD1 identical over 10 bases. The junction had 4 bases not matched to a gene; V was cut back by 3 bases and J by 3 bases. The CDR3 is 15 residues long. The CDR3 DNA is TGTGCCAGCAGTTTCATCGGACAGGGGGACTATGGCTACACCTTC. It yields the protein CASSFIGQGDYGYTF.

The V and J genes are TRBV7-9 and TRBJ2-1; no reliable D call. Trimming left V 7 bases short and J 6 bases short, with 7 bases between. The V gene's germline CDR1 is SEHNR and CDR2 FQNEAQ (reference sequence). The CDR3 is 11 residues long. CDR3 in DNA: TGTGCCAGCACCCCAATCAATGAGCAGTTCTTC. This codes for CASTPINEQFF.

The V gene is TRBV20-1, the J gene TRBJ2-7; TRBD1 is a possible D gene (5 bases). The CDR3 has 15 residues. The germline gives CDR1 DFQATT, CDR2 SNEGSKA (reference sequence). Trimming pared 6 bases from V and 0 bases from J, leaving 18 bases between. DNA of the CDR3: TGCAGTGCCATACCTTGGGGCAAGAGCTCCTACGAGCAGTACTTC. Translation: CSAIPWGKSSYEQYF.

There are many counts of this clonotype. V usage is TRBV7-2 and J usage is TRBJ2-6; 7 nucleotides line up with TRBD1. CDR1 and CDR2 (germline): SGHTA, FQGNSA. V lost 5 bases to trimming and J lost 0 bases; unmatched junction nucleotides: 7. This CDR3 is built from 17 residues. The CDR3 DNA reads TGTGCCAGCAGCCGTAGGGGGCCGTTCTCTGGGGCCAACGTCCTGACTTTC. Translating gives CASSRRGPFSGANVLTF.

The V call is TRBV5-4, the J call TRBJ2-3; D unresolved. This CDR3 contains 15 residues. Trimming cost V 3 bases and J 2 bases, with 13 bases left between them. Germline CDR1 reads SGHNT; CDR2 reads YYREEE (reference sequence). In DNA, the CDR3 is TGTGCCAGCAGCTCCAACCCGGATCCCACAGATACGCAGTATTTT. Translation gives CASSSNPDPTDTQYF.

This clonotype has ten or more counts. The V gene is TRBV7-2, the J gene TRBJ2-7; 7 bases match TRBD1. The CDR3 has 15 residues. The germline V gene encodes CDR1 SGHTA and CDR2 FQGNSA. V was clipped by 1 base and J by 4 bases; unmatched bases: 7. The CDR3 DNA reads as TGTGCCAGCAGCTTAGTGCCCGTCAGGGGGTACGAGCAGTACTTC. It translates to CASSLVPVRGYEQYF.

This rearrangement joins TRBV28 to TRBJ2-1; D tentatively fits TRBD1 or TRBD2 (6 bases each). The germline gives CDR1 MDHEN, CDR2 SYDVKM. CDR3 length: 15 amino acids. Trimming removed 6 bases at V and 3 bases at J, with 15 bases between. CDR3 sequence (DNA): TGTGCCAGCAGCTCCGGGGGCGCCATCTACAATGAGCAGTTCTTC. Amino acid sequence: CASSSGGAIYNEQFF.

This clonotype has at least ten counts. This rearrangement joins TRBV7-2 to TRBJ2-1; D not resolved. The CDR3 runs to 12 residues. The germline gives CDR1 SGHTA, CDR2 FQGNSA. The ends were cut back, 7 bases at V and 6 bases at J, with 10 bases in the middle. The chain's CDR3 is CASKKVPNEQFF. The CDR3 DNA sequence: TGTGCCAGCAAAAAAGTCCCCAATGAGCAGTTCTTC.

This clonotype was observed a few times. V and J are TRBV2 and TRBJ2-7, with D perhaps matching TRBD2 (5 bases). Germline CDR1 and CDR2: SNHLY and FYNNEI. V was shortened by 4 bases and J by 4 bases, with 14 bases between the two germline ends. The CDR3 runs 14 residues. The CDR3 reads CASSVSGIRYEQYF. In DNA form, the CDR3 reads TGTGCCAGCAGTGTCTCCGGGATAAGGTACGAGCAGTACTTC.

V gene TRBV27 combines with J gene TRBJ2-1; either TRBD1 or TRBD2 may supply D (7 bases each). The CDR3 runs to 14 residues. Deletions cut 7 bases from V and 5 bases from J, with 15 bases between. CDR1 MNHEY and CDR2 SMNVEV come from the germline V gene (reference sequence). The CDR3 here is CASTAGGGNNEQFF. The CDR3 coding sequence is TGTGCCAGCACCGCAGGGGGGGGTAACAATGAGCAGTTCTTC.

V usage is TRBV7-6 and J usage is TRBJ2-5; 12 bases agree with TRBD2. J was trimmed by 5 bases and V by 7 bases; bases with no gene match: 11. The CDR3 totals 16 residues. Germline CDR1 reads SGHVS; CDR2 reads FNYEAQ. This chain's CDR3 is CASTHRDLAGGETQYF. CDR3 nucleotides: TGTGCCAGCACCCACAGGGATCTAGCGGGAGGGGAGACCCAGTACTTC.